This paragraph reports one T cell receptor beta chain. Next came a second PCR, run for roughly 6 to 11 cycles, which used a sample-barcoded 5' primer along with a J-beta primer mix. TCRdb redid the calling of the 5' RACE reads with MiXCR, one entry per CDR3 protein. The data hold approximately 1,100,000 distinct CDR3 sequences, with around 43% observed a single time. The sample comes from a study of blood T cells in healthy people across ages. This CDR3 has 18 residues. The gene calls are TRBV21-1 and TRBJ2-1; TRBD2 is the table's D call and was not checked against the DNA. TRBV21-1 is reported as a pseudogene. Sequencing was carried out using blood. This clonotype was sampled from a woman aged 60-75 years in good health. The CDR3 DNA sequence: TGTGCCAGCAGCAAAGAAGCGTACGGGCCCAGCTCCTACAATGAGCAGTTCTTC. It yields the protein CASSKEAYGPSSYNEQFF.